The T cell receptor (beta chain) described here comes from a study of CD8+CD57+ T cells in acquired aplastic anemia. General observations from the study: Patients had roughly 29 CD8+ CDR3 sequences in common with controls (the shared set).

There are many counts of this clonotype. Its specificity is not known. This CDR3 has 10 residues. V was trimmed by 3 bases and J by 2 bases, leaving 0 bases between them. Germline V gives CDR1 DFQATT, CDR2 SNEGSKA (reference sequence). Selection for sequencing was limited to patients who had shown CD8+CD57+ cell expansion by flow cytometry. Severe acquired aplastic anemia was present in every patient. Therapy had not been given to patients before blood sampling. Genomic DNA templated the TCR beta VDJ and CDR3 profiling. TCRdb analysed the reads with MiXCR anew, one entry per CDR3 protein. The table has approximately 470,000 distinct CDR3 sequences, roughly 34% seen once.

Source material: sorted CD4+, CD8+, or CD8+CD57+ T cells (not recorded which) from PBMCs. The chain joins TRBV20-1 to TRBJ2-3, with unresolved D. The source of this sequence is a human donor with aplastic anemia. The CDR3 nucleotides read TGCAGTGCTAGCACAGATACGCAGTATTTT. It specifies CSASTDTQYF.